The 18 T cell receptor beta chains in this list originate from one sample, sequenced in a study of blood T cell repertoires in COVID-19 (dated by TCRdb to about 2020). Library prep was done by the immunoSEQ multiplex PCR assay. The table was pulled from immuneACCESS by TCRdb, which kept in-frame rearrangements only. Such tables lose some clones; where checked, under half of the loss comes from unresolved V genes, and the rest has no known cause. The sample profile shows about 160,000 clones; approximately 80% of them were found once. More than 3% of the sample belongs to the ten largest clones. Sequenced sample: peripheral blood. The origin of the receptors is an elderly woman with acute or convalescent COVID-19.

The chain uses TRBV5-6 and TRBJ2-1, with TRBD1 matching 11 bases. This CDR3 has 19 residues. Unmatched junction bases numbered 9, after V lost 1 base and J lost 0 bases. CDR1 SGHDT and CDR2 YYEEEE come from the germline V gene. CDR3 amino acids: CASSLFGTGGLSSYNEQFF. In nucleotides, the CDR3 is TGTGCCAGCAGCTTGTTCGGGACAGGGGGGCTTAGCTCCTACAATGAGCAGTTCTTC.

This clone has only a few counts. This chain joins TRBV5-1 and TRBJ2-1; 11 bases are a match to TRBD2. The CDR3 length is 16 residues. In germline, CDR1 is SGHRS, CDR2 YFSETQ. Unmatched junction bases numbered 8, after V lost 4 bases and J lost 5 bases. This CDR3 is CASSTPGTSGNNEQFF. In DNA form, the CDR3 reads TGCGCCAGCAGCACACCCGGGACTAGCGGCAACAATGAGCAGTTCTTC.

This clone came up a few times. The V call is TRBV18, the J call TRBJ1-4; 7 bases match TRBD1. There are 15 residues in the CDR3. Trimming at V came to 3 bases and at J to 3 bases, leaving 4 bases not matched to a gene. CDR1 and CDR2 from the germline V gene are KGHSH and LQKENI. Here the CDR3 reads CASSPTTGSNEKLFF. The CDR3 nucleotides are TGTGCCAGCTCACCTACGACAGGGTCTAATGAAAAACTGTTTTTT.

This chain links TRBV6-2 or TRBV6-3 with TRBJ1-1; 8 nucleotides line up with TRBD1. The CDR3 is 16 amino acids. Trimming at V came to 6 bases and at J to 2 bases, leaving 11 bases not matched to a gene. Germline V gene sequence: CDR1 MNHEY, CDR2 SVGEGT. The CDR3 loop is CASSYRTGTGNTEAFF. CDR3 bases: TGTGCCAGCAGCTATAGAACCGGGACAGGAAACACTGAAGCTTTCTTT.

This clone was recorded a few times. V and J are TRBV21-1 and TRBJ2-5; the D call of TRBD2 is as the table states it, not checked on the DNA. TRBV21-1 is a pseudogene locus. This CDR3 comprises 19 residues. The CDR3 spells CASSKYGSVAQLAGPTQYF. In DNA form, the CDR3 reads TGTGCCAGCAGCAAATACGGATCTGTAGCCCAACTAGCGGGGCCTACCCAGTACTTC.

This clone was picked up one time. The chain joins TRBV3-1 (or the pseudogene TRBV3-2) to TRBJ1-6, with 8 bases identical to TRBD1. The ends lost 5 bases at V and 0 bases at J; junction bases unmatched: 9. In germline, CDR1 is LGHDT, CDR2 YNNKEL (reference sequence). The CDR3 consists of 18 residues. CDR3 DNA: TGTGCCAGCAGCGCTTCAGGGGGCGGAAGCTCCTATAATTCACCCCTCCACTTT. It yields the protein CASSASGGGSSYNSPLHF.

The chain carries TRBV11-2 and TRBJ2-5; tentative D call: TRBD1 (5 bases). The germline V and J ends were trimmed by 0 bases and 2 bases, with 10 bases remaining between them. The CDR3 runs to 15 residues. Germline loops: CDR1 SGHAT, CDR2 FQNNGV. CDR3 nucleotide sequence: TGTGCCAGCAGCTTAGATACAGGAACACAAGAGACCCAGTACTTC. Its translation: CASSLDTGTQETQYF.

V is TRBV20-1 and J is TRBJ2-5; 11 bases line up with TRBD2. With 3 bases clipped from V and 0 bases from J, the junction kept 6 bases outside the gene matches. The CDR3 totals 16 residues. Germline V gene lookup returns CDR1 DFQATT and CDR2 SNEGSKA (reference sequence). CDR3 coding DNA: TGCAGTGCTAGTCTAGCGGGGGGACCGAACCAAGAGACCCAGTACTTC. This translates into CSASLAGGPNQETQYF.

This clone was seen a handful of times. The chain has TRBV25-1 and TRBJ2-5, with 8 bases aligning to TRBD2. Germline V gives CDR1 MGHDK, CDR2 SYGVNS. CDR3 length equals 12 residues. V gave up 4 bases and J gave up 10 bases; unmatched junction bases: 5. As DNA, the CDR3 is TGTGCCAGCAGTGGTCGACTAGCGCGCCAGTACTTC. Translated: CASSGRLARQYF.

This chain uses TRBV7-9 with TRBJ1-5; perhaps TRBD1 as D (5 bases). Trimming took off 6 bases at V and 9 bases at J, with 12 bases between the two ends. The CDR3 extends over 12 amino acids. The germline gives CDR1 SEHNR, CDR2 FQNEAQ (reference sequence). The CDR3 region is CASRQDVGPQHF. For the CDR3, the DNA is TGTGCCAGCAGACAGGACGTTGGGCCCCAGCATTTT.

The chain carries TRBV7-9 and TRBJ2-1, with a weak D call TRBD2 (5 bases). The CDR3 is 14 residues long. V was cut by 5 bases and J by 1 base, with 9 bases left in between. CDR1 and CDR2 (germline): SEHNR, FQNEAQ (reference sequence). The CDR3, as DNA: TGTGCCAGCAGCAGCGGTAGATCCTACAATGAGCAGTTCTTC. This gives the protein CASSSGRSYNEQFF. Using reference TRBV7-9 and TRBJ2-1 for the parts outside the CDR3, the full variable domain is DTGVSQNPRHKITKRGQNVTFRCDPISEHNRLYWYRQTLGQGPEFLTYFQNEAQLEKSRLLSDRFSAERPKGSFSTLEIQRTEQGDSAMYLCASSSGRSYNEQFFGPGTRLTVL.

The chain links TRBV27 to TRBJ2-3; the match to TRBD2 covers 7 bases. Germline V CDR1 and CDR2: MNHEY, SMNVEV (reference sequence). The J segment lost 0 bases and the V segment lost 9 bases, leaving 12 bases of the junction unmatched. The CDR3 totals 16 residues. The CDR3 nucleotides are TGTGCCAGTTCCCCTCCCCCAGCGGGGAGCACAGATACGCAGTATTTT. Translating it yields CASSPPPAGSTDTQYF.

The J gene is TRBJ1-2, the V gene TRBV7-9; tentatively, D is TRBD1 (5 bases). There are 14 residues in the CDR3. Trimming stripped 5 bases from V and 4 bases from J, with 14 bases between. Germline lookup yields CDR1 SEHNR and CDR2 FQNEAQ (reference sequence). In nucleotides, the CDR3 is TGTGCCAGCAGCCCCTCGGAGGGGTCCTATGGCTACACCTTC. Amino acids: CASSPSEGSYGYTF.

The V and J genes are TRBV7-2 and TRBJ2-5, with 7 bases identical to TRBD2. V lost 2 bases to trimming and J lost 5 bases; unmatched junction nucleotides: 8. Per the germline V gene, CDR1 is SGHTA and CDR2 is FQGNSA. CDR3 length: 15 residues. The CDR3 reads CASSLQDNGGETQYF. The CDR3 DNA sequence: TGTGCCAGCAGCTTACAAGATAACGGGGGGGAGACCCAGTACTTC.

The rearrangement links TRBV5-5 to TRBJ1-3; D might be TRBD1 (5 bases). Per the germline V gene, CDR1 is SGHKS and CDR2 is YYEKEE (reference sequence). The CDR3 is 19 amino acids. The germline V and J ends were trimmed by 0 bases and 2 bases, with 21 bases remaining between them. The DNA of the CDR3 is TGTGCCAGCAGCTTGGAGGCAGGGTTAAGATCTTTGGCTGGAAACACCATATATTTT. Translation: CASSLEAGLRSLAGNTIYF.

Only a few counts were recorded for this clone. The chain combines TRBV14 with TRBJ2-2; D gene unclear. Germline V gene lookup returns CDR1 SGHDN and CDR2 FVKESK. Between the trimmed V and J ends, which lost 3 bases and 2 bases, there was a span of 4 bases. This CDR3 spans 13 amino acids. The CDR3 protein is CASSHINTGELFF. CDR3 DNA sequence: TGTGCCAGCAGCCATATCAACACCGGGGAGCTGTTTTTT.

V is TRBV7-9 and J is TRBJ2-7; the D is unclear. The ends were cut back, 1 base at V and 2 bases at J, with 6 bases in the middle. Per germline, CDR1 SEHNR and CDR2 FQNEAQ (reference sequence). The CDR3 runs 13 residues. In DNA, the CDR3 is TGTGCCAGCAGCTTAGGAGTGGCCTACGAGCAGTACTTC. Amino acids: CASSLGVAYEQYF.

This clone has more than one count but fewer than ten. The genes are TRBV29-1 and TRBJ2-3, with D maybe TRBD2 (6 bases). The CDR3 sequence is 15 residues long. From germline, CDR1 is SQVTM and CDR2 ANQGSEA. Deletions cut 7 bases from V and 8 bases from J, with 25 bases between. CDR3 protein: CSGTRPGAEEGTQYF. The CDR3 bases are TGCAGCGGTACCAGGCCGGGAGCGGAGGAGGGTACGCAGTATTTT.